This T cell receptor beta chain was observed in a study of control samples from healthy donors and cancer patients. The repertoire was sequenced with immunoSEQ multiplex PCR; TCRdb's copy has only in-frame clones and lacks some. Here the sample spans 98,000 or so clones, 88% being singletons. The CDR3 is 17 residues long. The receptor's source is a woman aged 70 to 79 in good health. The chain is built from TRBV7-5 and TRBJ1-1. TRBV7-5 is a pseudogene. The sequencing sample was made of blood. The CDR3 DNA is TGTGCCAGAAGCTTATCGAGGGGTCGGCAGGCTGACACTGAAGCTTTCTTT. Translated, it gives CARSLSRGRQADTEAFF.